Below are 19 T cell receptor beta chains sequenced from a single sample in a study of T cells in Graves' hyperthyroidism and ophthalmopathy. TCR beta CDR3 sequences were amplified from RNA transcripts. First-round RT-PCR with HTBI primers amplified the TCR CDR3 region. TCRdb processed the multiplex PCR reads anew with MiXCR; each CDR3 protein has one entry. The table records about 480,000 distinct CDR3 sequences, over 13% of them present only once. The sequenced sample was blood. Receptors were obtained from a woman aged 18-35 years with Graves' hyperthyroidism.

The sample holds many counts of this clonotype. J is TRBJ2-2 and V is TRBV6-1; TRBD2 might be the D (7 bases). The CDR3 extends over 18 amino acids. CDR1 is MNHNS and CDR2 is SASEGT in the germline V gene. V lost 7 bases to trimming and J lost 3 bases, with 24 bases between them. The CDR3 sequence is CASTPRGARRSDTGELFF. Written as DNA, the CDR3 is TGTGCCAGCACCCCCCGGGGGGCGCGCCGATCGGACACCGGGGAGCTGTTTTTT.

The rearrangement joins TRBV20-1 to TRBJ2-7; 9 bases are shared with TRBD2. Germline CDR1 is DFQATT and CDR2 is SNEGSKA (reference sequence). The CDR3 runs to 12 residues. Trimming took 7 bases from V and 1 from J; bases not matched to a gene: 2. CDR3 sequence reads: CSGLAGSYEQYF. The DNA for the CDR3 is TGCAGTGGGCTAGCGGGATCCTACGAGCAGTACTTC.

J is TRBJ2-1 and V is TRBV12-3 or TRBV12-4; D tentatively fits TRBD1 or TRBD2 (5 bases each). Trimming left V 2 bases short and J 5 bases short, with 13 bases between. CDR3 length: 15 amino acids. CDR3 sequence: CASSLTPGTHNEQFF. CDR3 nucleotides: TGTGCCAGCAGTTTAACCCCCGGGACCCACAATGAGCAGTTCTTC.

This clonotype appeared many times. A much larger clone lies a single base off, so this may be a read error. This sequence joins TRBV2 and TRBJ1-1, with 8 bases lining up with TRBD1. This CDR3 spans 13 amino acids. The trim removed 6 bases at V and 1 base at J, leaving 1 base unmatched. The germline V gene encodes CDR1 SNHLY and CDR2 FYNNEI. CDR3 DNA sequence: TGTGCCAGCAGAGACAGGGGGAACACTGAAGCTTTCTTT. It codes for CASRDRGNTEAFF.

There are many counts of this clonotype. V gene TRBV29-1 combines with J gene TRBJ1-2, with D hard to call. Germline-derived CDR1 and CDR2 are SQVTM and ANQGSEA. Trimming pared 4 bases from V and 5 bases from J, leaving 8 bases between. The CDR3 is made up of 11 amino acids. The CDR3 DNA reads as TGCAGCGTTGCCGGCACTTATGGCTACACCTTC. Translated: CSVAGTYGYTF.

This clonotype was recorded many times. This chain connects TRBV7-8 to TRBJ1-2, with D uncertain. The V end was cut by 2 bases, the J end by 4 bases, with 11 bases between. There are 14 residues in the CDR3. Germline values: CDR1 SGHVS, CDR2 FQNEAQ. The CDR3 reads CASSLPLPGYGYTF. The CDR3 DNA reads TGTGCCAGCAGCTTACCCCTACCTGGCTATGGCTACACCTTC.

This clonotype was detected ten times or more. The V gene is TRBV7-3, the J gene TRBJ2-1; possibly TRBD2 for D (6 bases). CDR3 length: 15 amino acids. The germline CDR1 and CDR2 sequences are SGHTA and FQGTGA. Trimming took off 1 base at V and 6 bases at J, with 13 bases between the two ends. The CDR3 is CASSLMSGLRNEQFF. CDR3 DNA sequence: TGTGCCAGCAGCTTAATGTCCGGACTACGCAATGAGCAGTTCTTC. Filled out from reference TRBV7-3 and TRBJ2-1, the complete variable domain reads GAGVSQTPSNKVTEKGKYVELRCDPISGHTALYWYRQSLGQGPEFLIYFQGTGAADDSGLPNDRFFAVRPEGSVSTLKIQRTERGDSAVYLCASSLMSGLRNEQFFGPGTRLTVL.

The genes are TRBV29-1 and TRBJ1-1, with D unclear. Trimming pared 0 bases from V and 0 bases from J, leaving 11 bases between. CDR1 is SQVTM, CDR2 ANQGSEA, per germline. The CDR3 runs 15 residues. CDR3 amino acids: CSVEDWVLMNTEAFF. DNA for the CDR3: TGCAGCGTTGAAGATTGGGTGTTGATGAACACTGAAGCTTTCTTT. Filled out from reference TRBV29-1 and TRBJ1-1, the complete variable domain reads SAVISQKPSRDICQRGTSLTIQCQVDSQVTMMFWYRQQPGQSLTLIATANQGSEATYESGFVIDKFPISRPNLTFSTLTVSNMSPEDSSIYLCSVEDWVLMNTEAFFGQGTRLTVV.

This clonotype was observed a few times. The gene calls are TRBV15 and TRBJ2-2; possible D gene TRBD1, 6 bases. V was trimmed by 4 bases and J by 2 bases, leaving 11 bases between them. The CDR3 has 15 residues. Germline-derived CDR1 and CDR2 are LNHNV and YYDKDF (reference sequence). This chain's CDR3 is CATSNRDTNTGELFF. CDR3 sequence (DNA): TGTGCCACCAGCAACCGGGACACAAACACCGGGGAGCTGTTTTTT. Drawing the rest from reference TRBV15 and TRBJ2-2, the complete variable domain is DAMVIQNPRYQVTQFGKPVTLSCSQTLNHNVMYWYQQKSSQAPKLLFHYYDKDFNNEADTPDNFQSRRPNTSFCFLDIRSPGLGDTAMYLCATSNRDTNTGELFFGEGSRLTVL.

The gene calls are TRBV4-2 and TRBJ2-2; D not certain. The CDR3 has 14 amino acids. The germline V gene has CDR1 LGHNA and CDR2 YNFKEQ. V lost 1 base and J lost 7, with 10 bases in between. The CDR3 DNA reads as TGTGCCAGCAGCCAAGTAGGGCAGTTCGGGGAGCTGTTTTTT. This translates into CASSQVGQFGELFF.

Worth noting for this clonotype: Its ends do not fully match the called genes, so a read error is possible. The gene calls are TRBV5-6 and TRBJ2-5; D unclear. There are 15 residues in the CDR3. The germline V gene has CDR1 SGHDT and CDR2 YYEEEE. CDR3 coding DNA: TGTGCCGGCAGCCTCATGTATGGGGTAGCAGAGACCCAGTACTTC. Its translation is CAGSLMYGVAETQYF.

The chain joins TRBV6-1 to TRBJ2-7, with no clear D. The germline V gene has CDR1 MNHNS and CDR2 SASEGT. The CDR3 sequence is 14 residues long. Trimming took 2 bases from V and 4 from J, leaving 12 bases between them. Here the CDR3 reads CASSEWTVEYEQYV. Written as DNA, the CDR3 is TGTGCCAGCAGTGAATGGACGGTGGAGTACGAGCAGTACGTC.

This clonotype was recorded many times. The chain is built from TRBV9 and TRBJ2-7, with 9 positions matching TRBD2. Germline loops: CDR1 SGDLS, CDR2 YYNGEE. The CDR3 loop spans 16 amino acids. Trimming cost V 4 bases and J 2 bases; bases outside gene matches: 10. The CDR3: CASSPTAGLATYEQYF. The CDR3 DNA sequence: TGTGCCAGCAGCCCCACCGCGGGACTAGCTACCTACGAGCAGTACTTC.

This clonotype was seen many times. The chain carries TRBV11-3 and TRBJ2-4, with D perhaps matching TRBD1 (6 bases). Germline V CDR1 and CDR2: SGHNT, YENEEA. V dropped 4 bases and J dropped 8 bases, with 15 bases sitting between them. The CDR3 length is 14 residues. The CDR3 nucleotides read TGTGCCAGCAGCTCGGACAGTTTACGCGACATTCAGTACTTC. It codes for CASSSDSLRDIQYF.

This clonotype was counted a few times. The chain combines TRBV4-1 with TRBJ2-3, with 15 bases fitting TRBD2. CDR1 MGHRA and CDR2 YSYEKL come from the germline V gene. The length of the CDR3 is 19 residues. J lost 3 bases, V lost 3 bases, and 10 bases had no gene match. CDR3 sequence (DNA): TGCGCCAGCAGCCATCCCTTGGGACTAGCGGGAGGCGGGACAGATACGCAGTATTTT. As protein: CASSHPLGLAGGGTDTQYF.

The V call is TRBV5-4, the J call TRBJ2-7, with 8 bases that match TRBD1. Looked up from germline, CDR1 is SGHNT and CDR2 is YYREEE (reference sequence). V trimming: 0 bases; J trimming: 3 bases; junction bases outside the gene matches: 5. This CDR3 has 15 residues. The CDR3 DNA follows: TGTGCCAGCAGCTTGGGACAGGGGATTCGCTACGAGCAGTACTTC. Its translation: CASSLGQGIRYEQYF. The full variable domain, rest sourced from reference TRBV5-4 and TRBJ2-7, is ETGVTQSPTHLIKTRGQQVTLRCSSQSGHNTVSWYQQALGQGPQFIFQYYREEENGRGNFPPRFSGLQFPNYSSELNVNALELDDSALYLCASSLGQGIRYEQYFGPGTRLTVT.

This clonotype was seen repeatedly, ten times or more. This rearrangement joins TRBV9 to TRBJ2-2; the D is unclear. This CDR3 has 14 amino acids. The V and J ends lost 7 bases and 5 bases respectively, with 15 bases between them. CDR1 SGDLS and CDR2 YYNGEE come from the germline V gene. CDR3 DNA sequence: TGTGCCAGCGGCGACCCCGGTGGTACCGGGGAGCTGTTTTTT. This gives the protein CASGDPGGTGELFF. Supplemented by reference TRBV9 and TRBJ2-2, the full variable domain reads DSGVTQTPKHLITATGQRVTLRCSPRSGDLSVYWYQQSLDQGLQFLIQYYNGEERAKGNILERFSAQQFPDLHSELNLSSLELGDSALYFCASGDPGGTGELFFGEGSRLTVL.

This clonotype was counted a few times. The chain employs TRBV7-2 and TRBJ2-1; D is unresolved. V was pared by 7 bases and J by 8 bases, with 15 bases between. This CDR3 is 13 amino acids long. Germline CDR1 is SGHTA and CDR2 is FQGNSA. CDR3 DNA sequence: TGTGCCAGCAACCGCCCGTACCTCGATGAGCAGTTCTTC. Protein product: CASNRPYLDEQFF. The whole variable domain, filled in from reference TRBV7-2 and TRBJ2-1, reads GAGVSQSPSNKVTEKGKDVELRCDPISGHTALYWYRQSLGQGLEFLIYFQGNSAPDKSGLPSDRFSAERTGGSVSTLTIQRTQQEDSAVYLCASNRPYLDEQFFGPGTRLTVL.

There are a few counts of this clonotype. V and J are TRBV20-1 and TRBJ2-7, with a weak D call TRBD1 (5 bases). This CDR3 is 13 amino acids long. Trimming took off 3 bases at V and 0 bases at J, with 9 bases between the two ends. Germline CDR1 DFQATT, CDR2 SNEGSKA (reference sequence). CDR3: CSARSGSSYEQYF. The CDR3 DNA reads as TGCAGTGCTAGGTCAGGGTCCTCCTACGAGCAGTACTTC.